Below, 27 T cell receptor beta chains from the same sample are listed, as sequenced in a study of tumor-infiltrating lymphocytes in primary liver carcinoma (dated by TCRdb to the late 2010s). Sequencing relied on an Illumina HiSeq 2500. Using a constant-region primer and ProtoScript II reverse transcriptase, TCRbeta-specific cDNA was reverse-transcribed from about 540 ng total RNA. The TCRbeta libraries were prepared through three rounds of nested multiplex PCR following a slightly modified ARM-PCR procedure. Multiplex TRBV1-TRBV30 forward primers and a Cbeta reverse primer were used in the first two PCR rounds, each of which was run for around 9 cycles. TCRdb took the public reads, trimmed them with fastp at Q25, ran MiXCR for clone calling and kept in-frame beta chains. A single entry per CDR3 protein holds the most common genes and DNA from its merged rows. This sample comprises some 64,000 distinct CDR3 sequences, around 64% of them detected only once. The ten largest clones take up roughly two fifths of the sample.

Without any cell sorting, total RNA and DNA were co-extracted from about 20-30 mg of bulk tissue using the AllPrep DNA/RNA mini kit. Sequences were obtained from liver tumor tissue from sampling region 4. The cell subset or site label here, explained by the study, means: tumor region T4, right-lateral pole. These receptors came from a man aged 35 to 55 with primary liver carcinoma and hepatitis B virus infection.

About this clonotype itself: A read error may produce the germline difference seen at one junction end. This rearrangement joins TRBV6-5 to TRBJ2-7, with TRBD1 matching 7 bases. Germline V gene sequence: CDR1 MNHEY, CDR2 SVGAGI. The CDR3 is 13 amino acids. CDR3 nucleotides: TGTGCCCGCAGCTACTACAGGGGTGGCGAGCAGTACTTC. Translation: CARSYYRGGEQYF.

As regards this clonotype: A read error may be the cause here, since a much bigger clone is one base away. The rearrangement links TRBV11-3 to TRBJ2-7; TRBD1 or TRBD2 may be the D gene (5 bases each). The germline V gene has CDR1 SGHNT and CDR2 YENEEA. This CDR3 has 14 amino acids. The CDR3 bases are TGTGCCACTCGACAGAGGGTGACTTCCTACGAGCAGTCCTTC. Residues: CATRQRVTSYEQSF.

The table lists this clonotype with a few counts. Sequence at one end of the junction differs from germline and may be a read error. The chain has TRBV4-2 and TRBJ1-1; TRBD1 is a possible D gene (5 bases). The CDR3 extends over 14 amino acids. The germline CDR1 and CDR2 sequences are LGHNA and YNFKEQ. CDR3 nucleotides: TGTGCCGGCAGCCAAGATCGAGGGGCGTCGGAAGCTTTCTTT. Its translation is CAGSQDRGASEAFF.

A word on this clonotype: Since the CDR3 does not end with the conserved phenylalanine or tryptophan, this likely comes from a read error. This chain joins TRBV11-2 and TRBJ2-2; D is possibly TRBD2 (6 bases). Per germline, CDR1 SGHAT and CDR2 FQNNGV. The CDR3 loop spans 17 amino acids. Trimming removed 1 base at V and 2 bases at J, with 14 bases between. The CDR3 reads CASSLASGGANTGELFL. The CDR3 DNA reads TGTGCCAGCAGCTTAGCATCAGGAGGGGCAAACACCGGGGAGCTGTTTCTC.

In the case of this clonotype: A junction boundary mismatches the germline segment, possibly from a read error. This rearrangement joins TRBV6-6 to TRBJ1-2; D uncertain. The length of the CDR3 is 15 residues. Germline V lookup: CDR1 MNHNY, CDR2 SVGAGI (reference sequence). In DNA form, the CDR3 reads TGTGCCAGCAGACGAAGGAACGGACTTAACTATGGCAACACCTTC. It yields the protein CASRRRNGLNYGNTF.

This clonotype came up many times. The junction shows a germline mismatch at one end, possibly a read error. V and J are TRBV29-1 and TRBJ2-5; unclear D gene. CDR3 length: 12 amino acids. From germline, CDR1 is SQVTM and CDR2 ANQGSEA. The CDR3 nucleotides are TGCAGCGATGAAATACAGTTGGAGATGCAGTACTTC. It codes for CSDEIQLEMQYF.

This clonotype was observed many times. The limits of the CDR3 on the DNA are not certain, so only TCRdb's listed CDR3 is given. This sequence joins TRBV6-2 or TRBV6-3 and TRBJ2-5. The CDR3 numbers 12 amino acids, ends counted. Germline V gene data show CDR1 as MNHEY and CDR2 as SVGEGT. CDR3 residues: CASSYFGETQYF.

Of note for this clonotype: A much larger clone lies a single base off, so this may be a read error. A read error is likely, as this CDR3 ends without the conserved phenylalanine or tryptophan. The CDR3 DNA sequence: TGTGCCAGCAGCCGCGGACAGGCCGACTATGGCTACACCATC. This gives the protein CASSRGQADYGYTI. The chain has TRBV28 and TRBJ1-2, with 7 nucleotides matching TRBD1. This CDR3 comprises 14 residues. Germline V gives CDR1 MDHEN, CDR2 SYDVKM. The trim removed 6 bases at V and 3 bases at J, leaving 7 bases unmatched.

On this clonotype itself: Sequence at one end of the junction differs from germline and may be a read error. The CDR3 sequence: CASSLERDDMYNEQFF. In nucleotides, the CDR3 is TGCGCCAGCAGCCTTGAGCGGGATGATATGTACAATGAGCAATTCTTC. This sequence joins TRBV10-2 and TRBJ2-1; 7 positions agree with TRBD2. The germline V gene has CDR1 WSHSY and CDR2 SAAADI. This CDR3 comprises 16 residues.

Remarks on this clonotype: At one end, the junction sequence differs from germline, possibly due to a read error. The rearrangement uses TRBV11-2 and TRBJ2-7; 9 bases are shared with TRBD1. CDR3 length equals 15 residues. Germline V gene data show CDR1 as SGHAT and CDR2 as FQNNGV. CDR3 sequence: CASNQGTGRIYERYF. The DNA of the CDR3 is TGTGCCAGCAACCAAGGGACAGGGAGAATCTACGAGCGGTACTTC.

The chain carries TRBV4-2 and TRBJ2-7; no firm D call. This CDR3 region has 14 residues. V gave up 4 bases and J gave up 1 base, with 11 bases separating them. Germline V CDR1 and CDR2: LGHNA, YNFKEQ. The CDR3 region has the DNA TGTGCCAGCAGCCGAGAAGCAGGATCCTACGAGCAGTACTTC. Translation gives CASSREAGSYEQYF.

The gene calls are TRBV20-1 and TRBJ2-7, with 13 bases aligning to TRBD2. Germline CDR1 is DFQATT and CDR2 is SNEGSKA (reference sequence). J gave up 7 bases and V 3 bases, and 6 bases lay outside the gene matches. This CDR3 region has 14 residues. The CDR3 sequence is CSARGTSGMEEQYF. For the CDR3, the DNA is TGCAGTGCTAGGGGGACTAGCGGGATGGAGGAGCAGTACTTC.

About this clonotype: The junction shows a germline mismatch at one end, possibly a read error. The rearrangement links TRBV7-8 to TRBJ2-1; 10 bases align to TRBD1. Germline V lookup: CDR1 SGHVS, CDR2 FQNEAQ. The CDR3 has 17 residues. Written as DNA, the CDR3 is TGCGCCAGCAGCTCCCTTGGGACAGGGGACTCCTACAATGAGCAGTTCTTC. It yields the protein CASSSLGTGDSYNEQFF.

Concerning this clonotype itself: The conserved phenylalanine or tryptophan normally closing the CDR3 is absent here, so this likely arose from a read error. The chain uses TRBV6-1 and TRBJ1-5; 7 bases align to TRBD1. J was trimmed by 2 bases and V by 4 bases; bases with no gene match: 8. The CDR3 is made up of 16 amino acids. Germline CDR1 MNHNS, CDR2 SASEGT. The CDR3 DNA is TGTGCCAGCAGTGCTAGACAGGGTGATGGCAATCAGCCCCAGCATTCT. Encoded protein: CASSARQGDGNQPQHS.

About this clonotype: Germline is not matched at one junction end, which may reflect a read error. V and J are TRBV7-9 and TRBJ2-3; perhaps D is TRBD1 or TRBD2 (5 bases each). The CDR3 totals 16 residues. Looked up from germline, CDR1 is SEHNR and CDR2 is FQNEAQ (reference sequence). DNA for the CDR3: TGTCCCAGCAGCTCTGGGACCGAGGCAATGGCAGATACGCAGTATTTT. Protein sequence: CPSSSGTEAMADTQYF. Combining the CDR3 with reference TRBV7-9 and TRBJ2-3 gives the whole variable domain DTGVSQNPRHKITKRGQNVTFRCDPISEHNRLYWYRQTLGQGPEFLTYFQNEAQLEKSRLLSDRFSAERPKGSFSTLEIQRTEQGDSAMYLCPSSSGTEAMADTQYFGPGTRLTVL.

Regarding this clonotype: The junction does not match germline at one end; this may be a read error. The V call is TRBV28, the J call TRBJ1-4; weak D call: TRBD1 (5 bases). The CDR3 spans 14 residues. CDR1 is MDHEN and CDR2 is SYDVKM in the germline V gene. CDR3 loop: CASRSGRENGKLFF. CDR3 in DNA: TGTGCCAGCAGATCGGGACGGGAAAATGGAAAACTGTTTTTT.

This clonotype was detected ten times or more. The CDR3 end shows no conserved phenylalanine or tryptophan, and so a read error is likely. The chain has TRBV29-1 and TRBJ2-3; D is perhaps TRBD1 (5 bases). The CDR3 has 12 residues. The V gene's germline CDR1 is SQVTM and CDR2 ANQGSEA. CDR3 DNA sequence: TGCAGCGTTGCCCCTTCCACAGGTACGCAGTATTTA. Translating gives CSVAPSTGTQYL.

Concerning this clonotype itself: In this CDR3 the conserved last residue, phenylalanine or tryptophan, is missing, so a read error is likely. This sequence joins TRBV6-1 and TRBJ2-3; unclear D gene. The V gene lost 8 bases and the J gene lost 4 bases, with 16 bases spanning the gap. The CDR3 runs 14 residues. Germline lookup yields CDR1 MNHNS and CDR2 SASEGT. Here the CDR3 reads CASGATHTADTQYS. The DNA of the CDR3 is TGTGCCAGCGGTGCTACGCATACAGCAGATACGCAGTATTCT.

The chain has TRBV29-1 and TRBJ2-1; D ambiguous. This CDR3 is built from 12 residues. The V end was cut by 3 bases, the J end by 8 bases, with 11 bases between. Germline values: CDR1 SQVTM, CDR2 ANQGSEA. CDR3 protein: CSVDLGMDEQFF. CDR3 nucleotides: TGCAGCGTTGATCTGGGGATGGATGAGCAGTTCTTC.

The chain recombines TRBV29-1 with TRBJ2-3, with TRBD1 as a possible D gene (6 bases). This CDR3 is 14 amino acids long. Germline CDR1 and CDR2: SQVTM and ANQGSEA. In nucleotides, the CDR3 is TGCAGTGCGAGCCCGGGACATCAAACAGATACGCAGTATTTT. Protein product: CSASPGHQTDTQYF.

Concerning this clonotype itself: One end of the junction is discordant with germline, which a read error may explain. V usage is TRBV6-6 and J usage is TRBJ2-3; 7 bases line up with TRBD2. Germline-derived CDR1 and CDR2 are MNHNY and SVGAGI (reference sequence). CDR3 size: 14 residues. CDR3 DNA: TGTGTCAGCAGATGCAGCGGGAATACAGATACGCAGTGTTTT. Translating it yields CVSRCSGNTDTQCF.

Regarding this clonotype: Sequence at one end of the junction differs from germline and may be a read error. This chain's CDR3 is CASSFDRTYEHYF. CDR3 DNA: TGTGCCAGCAGCTTCGACAGAACCTACGAGCACTACTTC. The V and J genes are TRBV11-2 and TRBJ2-7; a weak D match, TRBD1 (5 bases). The CDR3 extends over 13 amino acids. From germline, CDR1 is SGHAT and CDR2 FQNNGV.

This sequence joins TRBV6-5 and TRBJ2-3; TRBD2 matches at 9 bases. Germline trimming cut 5 bases from V and 3 bases from J; bases unmatched to any gene: 12. The germline CDR1 and CDR2 sequences are MNHEY and SVGAGI. The CDR3 consists of 17 residues. The CDR3 nucleotides are TGTGCCAGCAGTCTACTCCCCCTAAGCGGGGGGACAGATACGCAGTATTTT. This gives the protein CASSLLPLSGGTDTQYF.

This clonotype was seen many times. The chain has TRBV6-5 and TRBJ2-5; 8 bases line up with TRBD1. CDR3 length: 14 residues. Looked up from germline, CDR1 is MNHEY and CDR2 is SVGAGI. V gave up 6 bases and J gave up 5 bases; unmatched junction bases: 8. CDR3 sequence: CASSYAGGKETQYF. CDR3 DNA: TGTGCCAGCAGCTACGCAGGGGGCAAGGAGACCCAGTACTTC.

V and J are TRBV6-2 or TRBV6-3 and TRBJ2-5, with no clear D. Per the germline V gene, CDR1 is MNHEY and CDR2 is SVGEGT. The CDR3 sequence is 14 residues long. Trimming took 4 bases from V and 5 from J, leaving 14 bases between them. The CDR3 reads CASSSLTFMETQYF. The CDR3 DNA follows: TGTGCCAGCAGTTCACTGACATTTATGGAGACCCAGTACTTC.

As to this clonotype: This may be a read error, as it is one base from a much larger clone. This chain uses TRBV11-1 with TRBJ2-1, with a possible D match to TRBD2 (6 bases). Trimming cost V 7 bases and J 12 bases, with 22 bases left between them. CDR1 and CDR2 (germline): SGHAT, FQDESV (reference sequence). This CDR3 region has 14 residues. CDR3 coding DNA: TGTGCCAGCAACCCGAGACTAACGGGAGCGCTGCAGTTCTTC. Protein: CASNPRLTGALQFF.

Details on this clonotype: Sequence at one end of the junction differs from germline and may be a read error. The genes are TRBV5-4 and TRBJ1-4, with D possibly being TRBD1 (5 bases). CDR3 length equals 15 residues. Per the germline V gene, CDR1 is SGHNT and CDR2 is YYREEE (reference sequence). The CDR3 nucleotides read TGTGCTAGCAGCTTGAAAGAGGAGGGGAATGAAAAACTGTTTTTT. It is translated as CASSLKEEGNEKLFF. Full variable domain (remainder filled in from reference TRBV5-4 and TRBJ1-4): ETGVTQSPTHLIKTRGQQVTLRCSSQSGHNTVSWYQQALGQGPQFIFQYYREEENGRGNFPPRFSGLQFPNYSSELNVNALELDDSALYLCASSLKEEGNEKLFFGSGTQLSVL.